These 4 T cell receptor beta chains share one sample of origin, sequenced in a study of blood T cell repertoires in COVID-19. Clones were read by immunoSEQ multiplex PCR, and TCRdb kept only the in-frame ones, dropping some. Counted here are 59,000 or so clones, 81% occurring once; the ten biggest clones make up 25% to 35%. Material for sequencing was peripheral blood. Receptors originate from a woman of 80 years or more with active or convalescent COVID-19.

The rearrangement links TRBV27 to TRBJ1-5; perhaps TRBD1 as D (6 bases). V was clipped by 4 bases and J by 3 bases, with 19 bases between them. This CDR3 spans 17 amino acids. From germline, CDR1 is MNHEY and CDR2 SMNVEV (reference sequence). The CDR3 loop is CASSSYPYRDNNQPQHF. DNA for the CDR3: TGTGCCAGCAGTTCCTATCCTTACAGGGACAACAATCAGCCCCAGCATTTT.

The V call is TRBV9, the J call TRBJ2-3; 7 bases are a match to TRBD1. J was trimmed by 4 bases and V by 3 bases; bases with no gene match: 8. CDR1 and CDR2 from the germline V gene are SGDLS and YYNGEE. The CDR3 is made up of 15 amino acids. CDR3 DNA sequence: TGTGCCAGCAGCGGGGGACAGCTCAGGGCAGATACGCAGTATTTT. This translates into CASSGGQLRADTQYF. The entire variable domain, with the rest obtained from reference TRBV9 and TRBJ2-3, is as follows: DSGVTQTPKHLITATGQRVTLRCSPRSGDLSVYWYQQSLDQGLQFLIQYYNGEERAKGNILERFSAQQFPDLHSELNLSSLELGDSALYFCASSGGQLRADTQYFGPGTRLTVL.

The rearrangement uses TRBV7-9 and TRBJ1-5, with 8 positions matching TRBD1. Trimming at V came to 1 base and at J to 9 bases, leaving 5 bases not matched to a gene. The CDR3 runs to 14 residues. The germline CDR1 and CDR2 sequences are SEHNR and FQNEAQ (reference sequence). The CDR3 sequence: CASSLGQGPRPQHF. As DNA, the CDR3 is TGTGCCAGCAGCTTAGGACAGGGGCCTCGGCCCCAGCATTTT.

This clone appeared once. The chain joins TRBV2 to TRBJ1-3, with D maybe TRBD1 (5 bases). V lost 4 bases, J lost 3 bases, and 7 bases lay in between. Germline lookup yields CDR1 SNHLY and CDR2 FYNNEI. This CDR3 is built from 13 residues. CDR3 sequence: CASSAGNGNTIYF. The CDR3 bases are TGTGCCAGCAGTGCAGGGAATGGAAACACCATATATTTT.